The 30 T cell receptor beta chains below come from one sample, sequenced in a study of blood T cells in healthy people across ages. It was with a sample-barcoded 5' primer and a J-beta primer mix that a second PCR of roughly 7 to 12 cycles was run. TCRdb redid the calling of the 5' RACE reads with MiXCR, one entry per CDR3 protein. In the table there are around 1.1 million distinct CDR3 sequences, 35% to 45% of which are singletons. The material sequenced was blood. Every receptor here comes from a young man in good health.

This clonotype has only a few counts. The chain couples TRBV6-5 to TRBJ1-1; tentatively, D is TRBD1 (5 bases). Germline-derived CDR1 and CDR2 are MNHEY and SVGAGI. The CDR3 has 15 residues. The V gene lost 0 bases and the J gene lost 1 base, with 9 bases spanning the gap. CDR3 bases: TGTGCCAGCAGTTACTCGACAGACCAGAACACTGAAGCTTTCTTT. This gives the protein CASSYSTDQNTEAFF.

The V call is TRBV4-3, the J call TRBJ2-1; no clear D gene. The CDR3 length is 15 residues. The V end was cut by 0 bases, the J end by 10 bases, with 16 bases between. CDR1 and CDR2 from the germline V gene are LGHNA and YSLEER. The CDR3 DNA reads as TGCGCCAGCAGCCAAGATGGTGGTGGGTCCAGCGAGCAGTTCTTC. Translation: CASSQDGGGSSEQFF.

There are a few counts of this clonotype. This chain joins TRBV5-4 and TRBJ1-1, with 7 positions matching TRBD1. CDR1 is SGHNT and CDR2 is YYREEE in the germline V gene (reference sequence). Unmatched junction bases numbered 7, after V lost 5 bases and J lost 0 bases. There are 15 residues in the CDR3. The DNA of the CDR3 is TGTGCCAGCAGAACCGACAGGGCCATGAACACTGAAGCTTTCTTT. This translates into CASRTDRAMNTEAFF.

Details on this clonotype: Only one base separates this from a far larger clonotype, so it likely reflects a read error. V and J are TRBV12-3 or TRBV12-4 and TRBJ1-2; tentative D call: TRBD1 (5 bases). CDR3 size: 13 residues. CDR3 DNA sequence: TGTGCCAGCAGTTTGGGGGGGAACTATGGCCACACCTTC. It yields the protein CASSLGGNYGHTF.

Many counts were recorded for this clonotype. The rearrangement uses TRBV7-8 and TRBJ2-3; D unclear. This CDR3 has 15 residues. V lost 2 bases and J lost 1, with 10 bases in between. Germline CDR1 reads SGHVS; CDR2 reads FQNEAQ. The DNA of the CDR3 is TGTGCCAGCAGCTTAAGAGGACGGGGCACAGATACGCAGTATTTT. Translation gives CASSLRGRGTDTQYF. The variable domain in full, with the rest retrieved from reference TRBV7-8 and TRBJ2-3, is GAGVSQSPRYKVAKRGQDVALRCDPISGHVSLFWYQQALGQGPEFLTYFQNEAQLDKSGLPSDRFFAERPEGSVSTLKIQRTQQEDSAVYLCASSLRGRGTDTQYFGPGTRLTVL.

The V call is TRBV9, the J call TRBJ2-2, with TRBD1 as a possible D gene (5 bases). Germline CDR1 reads SGDLS; CDR2 reads YYNGEE. The CDR3 loop spans 15 amino acids. Trimming pared 0 bases from V and 6 bases from J, leaving 12 bases between. CDR3 nucleotide sequence: TGTGCCAGCAGCGTAGTTCCCCAGGGTTCCGGGGAGCTGTTTTTT. Its translation: CASSVVPQGSGELFF.

The rearrangement links TRBV6-5 to TRBJ2-2; 7 bases fit TRBD2. Trimming took 6 bases from V and 6 from J; bases not matched to a gene: 4. The CDR3 is 13 amino acids. Germline assignment: CDR1 MNHEY and CDR2 SVGAGI. The CDR3 is CASRLAVAGELFF. For the CDR3, the DNA is TGTGCCAGCAGGCTAGCGGTCGCCGGGGAGCTGTTTTTT.

The gene calls are TRBV4-1 and TRBJ2-3; weak D call: TRBD2 (5 bases). V lost 4 bases and J 4 bases, leaving 18 bases between the germline ends. The CDR3 has 16 amino acids. The germline CDR1 and CDR2 sequences are MGHRA and YSYEKL. The CDR3 reads CASSRQLVVRSDTQYF. CDR3 nucleotide sequence: TGCGCCAGCAGCCGTCAACTAGTGGTCAGGTCAGATACGCAGTATTTT.

This clonotype has just a few counts. The CDR3 sequence: CAWMGLSSYNEQFF. The CDR3, as DNA: TGTGCCTGGATGGGTCTAAGCTCCTACAATGAGCAGTTCTTC. This chain uses TRBV30 with TRBJ2-1; D remains unclear. In germline, CDR1 is GTSNPN, CDR2 SVGIG (reference sequence). V was pared by 4 bases and J by 0 bases, with 10 bases between. The CDR3 spans 14 residues.

This clonotype has a handful of counts. V gene TRBV25-1 combines with J gene TRBJ1-4, with 7 bases matching TRBD1. CDR3 length: 14 residues. Germline-derived CDR1 and CDR2 are MGHDK and SYGVNS. V lost 8 bases, J lost 5 bases, and 8 bases stayed unmatched. As DNA, the CDR3 is TGTGCCAGCCGCGGGGACAGTACCAATGAAAAACTGTTTTTT. Translated: CASRGDSTNEKLFF.

This clonotype has just a few counts. The chain couples TRBV29-1 to TRBJ2-3, with TRBD2 matching 7 bases. There are 13 residues in the CDR3. V shed 4 bases, J shed 6 bases, and the junction held 7 bases outside the gene matches. From germline, CDR1 is SQVTM and CDR2 ANQGSEA. The CDR3 is CSVAGTGGDTQYF. The CDR3 DNA sequence: TGCAGCGTTGCCGGCACCGGGGGGGATACGCAGTATTTT.

This clonotype was counted between two and nine times. The chain has TRBV15 and TRBJ2-1; tentative D call: TRBD2 (6 bases). Germline V gene data show CDR1 as LNHNV and CDR2 as YYDKDF (reference sequence). Trimming shortened V by 3 bases and J by 8 bases, and 17 bases separated the two germline ends. The CDR3 runs 15 residues. The CDR3 loop reads CATSRLRGGQYEQFF. CDR3 DNA: TGTGCCACCAGCAGGTTACGGGGAGGTCAGTATGAGCAGTTCTTC.

The V call is TRBV3-1, the J call TRBJ1-2; unclear D gene. V was shortened by 1 base and J by 8 bases, with 8 bases between the two germline ends. This CDR3 contains 12 residues. CDR1 is LGHDT and CDR2 is YNNKEL in the germline V gene (reference sequence). Here the CDR3 reads CASSQGSGGYTF. Here the CDR3 DNA reads TGTGCCAGCAGCCAAGGATCTGGCGGCTACACCTTC.

To note about this clonotype: This may arise from a read error, as a much more abundant clone is one base away. The V call is TRBV5-1, the J call TRBJ2-1, with 9 bases identical to TRBD1. The CDR3 consists of 15 residues. Germline trimming cut 3 bases from V and 3 bases from J; bases unmatched to any gene: 4. CDR1 is SGHRS and CDR2 is YFSETQ in the germline V gene. The DNA of the CDR3 is TGCGCCAGCAGCTGGGGACAGGGAGACTACAATGAGCAGTTCTTC. Protein product: CASSWGQGDYNEQFF.

DNA for the CDR3: TGTGCCAGCAGTGACGGGGAAGAGACCCAGTACTTC. It translates to CASSDGEETQYF. The chain uses TRBV2 and TRBJ2-7; possibly TRBD2 for D (5 bases). Near its end, the DNA agrees better with TRBJ2-5, so the J call may be wrong. The CDR3 runs 12 residues. Germline lookup yields CDR1 SNHLY and CDR2 FYNNEI.

This clonotype was counted only a few times. The chain joins TRBV7-2 to TRBJ2-1; D might be TRBD2 (5 bases). V shed 4 bases and J shed 14 bases, with 21 bases lying between them. CDR3 length: 14 residues. Germline V CDR1 and CDR2: SGHTA, FQGNSA. CDR3 loop: CASSSPGERLGKFF. The CDR3 coding sequence is TGTGCCAGCAGCTCACCTGGGGAGCGGCTGGGAAAGTTCTTC.

This clonotype came up many times. The V call is TRBV20-1, the J call TRBJ2-3, with no clear D. The CDR3 has 12 amino acids. The V gene lost 1 base and the J gene lost 6 bases, with 8 bases spanning the gap. Per germline, CDR1 DFQATT and CDR2 SNEGSKA (reference sequence). The CDR3 loop reads CSARAQIDTQYF. CDR3 bases: TGCAGTGCTAGAGCTCAGATTGATACGCAGTATTTT.

The chain is built from TRBV4-3 and TRBJ2-2; 7 positions match TRBD1. J was trimmed by 5 bases and V by 0 bases; bases with no gene match: 6. This CDR3 has 16 residues. Germline loops: CDR1 LGHNA, CDR2 YSLEER. CDR3 in DNA: TGCGCCAGCAGCCAAGATGAGGCAGGGGGAACCGGGGAGCTGTTTTTT. As protein: CASSQDEAGGTGELFF.

J is TRBJ2-7 and V is TRBV4-3; D might be TRBD1 or TRBD2, each matching 5 bases. The J call may not be correct, given that the DNA end is closer to TRBJ2-5. Per the germline V gene, CDR1 is LGHNA and CDR2 is YSLEER. The CDR3 has 15 amino acids. CDR3 DNA sequence: TGCGCCAGCAGCCAAGATACAGGAGGACGGGAGACCCAGTACTTC. Translating gives CASSQDTGGRETQYF.

The V call is TRBV7-9, the J call TRBJ2-3, with TRBD2 matching 7 bases. V dropped 4 bases and J dropped 2; count of bases not matched to a gene: 6. The V gene's germline CDR1 is SEHNR and CDR2 FQNEAQ (reference sequence). This CDR3 region has 15 residues. CDR3 bases: TGTGCCAGCAGCTCCCAGCGGGGAGCCACAGATACGCAGTATTTT. Translating gives CASSSQRGATDTQYF.

In its sample, this clonotype was seen a few times. The gene calls are TRBV2 and TRBJ2-1, with TRBD2 matching over 9 bases. This CDR3 comprises 16 residues. Germline V gene lookup returns CDR1 SNHLY and CDR2 FYNNEI. After removal of 2 bases from V and 7 bases from J, the junction contained 9 bases not matched to a gene. CDR3 in DNA: TGTGCCAGCAGTGAAAACGGCGGGGGGGCAAGAAATGAGCAGTTCTTC. It codes for CASSENGGGARNEQFF. Variable domain in full (rest from reference TRBV2 and TRBJ2-1): EPEVTQTPSHQVTQMGQEVILRCVPISNHLYFYWYRQILGQKVEFLVSFYNNEISEKSEIFDDQFSVERPDGSNFTLKIRSTKLEDSAMYFCASSENGGGARNEQFFGPGTRLTVL.

This clonotype was seen at least ten times. The chain joins TRBV3-1 to TRBJ1-2; no clear D gene. The CDR3 runs to 12 residues. V was shortened by 4 bases and J by 4 bases, with 7 bases between the two germline ends. Looked up from germline, CDR1 is LGHDT and CDR2 is YNNKEL (reference sequence). The CDR3 DNA reads TGTGCCAGCAGCCCGGAGGGCTATGGCTACACCTTC. Protein sequence: CASSPEGYGYTF.

The chain carries TRBV2 and TRBJ2-7; TRBD2 matches 11 bases. The CDR3 has 14 amino acids. The J segment lost 0 bases and the V segment lost 6 bases, leaving 1 base of the junction unmatched. CDR1 and CDR2 (germline): SNHLY, FYNNEI. DNA of the CDR3: TGTGCCAGCAGGGGACTAGCGGTCTCCTACGAGCAGTACTTC. It codes for CASRGLAVSYEQYF.

In DNA form, the CDR3 reads TGTGCCAGCAGCTTTCCCGGGGCAGGGAACTACGAGCAGTACTTC. Protein sequence: CASSFPGAGNYEQYF. The chain carries TRBV7-2 and TRBJ2-7; D may match TRBD1 or TRBD2 (5 bases each). Trimming removed 3 bases from V and 3 bases from J, with 15 bases in between. The CDR3 is made up of 15 amino acids. Germline V gives CDR1 SGHTA, CDR2 FQGNSA. Together with reference TRBV7-2 and TRBJ2-7, the CDR3 gives the full variable domain: GAGVSQSPSNKVTEKGKDVELRCDPISGHTALYWYRQSLGQGLEFLIYFQGNSAPDKSGLPSDRFSAERTGGSVSTLTIQRTQQEDSAVYLCASSFPGAGNYEQYFGPGTRLTVT.

The sample holds a few counts of this clonotype. This chain joins TRBV6-2 or TRBV6-3 and TRBJ1-2; D unclear. V gave up 2 bases and J gave up 6 bases, with 7 bases separating them. The CDR3 loop spans 12 amino acids. Per germline, CDR1 MNHEY and CDR2 SVGEGT. CDR3 protein: CASSYERDGYTF. The CDR3 bases are TGTGCCAGCAGTTACGAAAGAGATGGCTACACCTTC.

In this sample, this clonotype turned up many times. V is TRBV9 and J is TRBJ1-4; D perhaps matches TRBD1 (5 bases). The CDR3 runs 14 residues. Per the germline V gene, CDR1 is SGDLS and CDR2 is YYNGEE. V was cut by 0 bases and J by 4 bases, with 7 bases left in between. This CDR3 is CASSVEGRNEKLFF. The CDR3, as DNA: TGTGCCAGCAGCGTAGAGGGGCGTAATGAAAAACTGTTTTTT. Together with reference TRBV9 and TRBJ1-4, the CDR3 gives the full variable domain: DSGVTQTPKHLITATGQRVTLRCSPRSGDLSVYWYQQSLDQGLQFLIQYYNGEERAKGNILERFSAQQFPDLHSELNLSSLELGDSALYFCASSVEGRNEKLFFGSGTQLSVL.

This clonotype is a singleton in its sample. A much larger clone is a single base away; this may be a read error. This chain uses TRBV11-1 with TRBJ2-7; 9 bases match TRBD1. Germline lookup yields CDR1 SGHAT and CDR2 FQDESV (reference sequence). This CDR3 has 13 residues. The CDR3 sequence is CTSSEDRGYEQYF. CDR3 bases: TGTACCAGCAGCGAGGACAGGGGCTACGAGCAGTACTTC.

This clonotype showed up just a few times. The chain has TRBV4-3 and TRBJ2-3, with 7 bases matching TRBD2. V was pared by 4 bases and J by 2 bases, with 9 bases of the junction left unmatched. The length of the CDR3 is 16 residues. Germline values: CDR1 LGHNA, CDR2 YSLEER. CDR3 coding DNA: TGCGCCAGCAGCCGGGAAGCGGGGCGGATCACAGATACGCAGTATTTT. Its translation: CASSREAGRITDTQYF.

V and J are TRBV10-3 and TRBJ2-1; TRBD1 matches 7 bases. TRBJ2-7 matches the DNA end more closely, so the J call is doubtful. CDR1 ENHRY and CDR2 SYGVKD come from the germline V gene. The CDR3 consists of 16 residues. The chain's CDR3 is CAIRPGTDSSYNEQYF. CDR3 DNA sequence: TGTGCCATCCGCCCGGGGACAGATAGCTCCTACAATGAGCAGTACTTC.

This clonotype showed up just once. The V call is TRBV9, the J call TRBJ1-2; 11 nucleotides line up with TRBD1. Per the germline V gene, CDR1 is SGDLS and CDR2 is YYNGEE. V shed 4 bases and J 5 bases; nucleotides not matched to a gene: 7. This CDR3 contains 15 residues. This CDR3 is CASSPEGTGGYGYTF. The CDR3, as DNA: TGTGCCAGCAGCCCGGAAGGGACAGGGGGTTATGGCTACACCTTC.